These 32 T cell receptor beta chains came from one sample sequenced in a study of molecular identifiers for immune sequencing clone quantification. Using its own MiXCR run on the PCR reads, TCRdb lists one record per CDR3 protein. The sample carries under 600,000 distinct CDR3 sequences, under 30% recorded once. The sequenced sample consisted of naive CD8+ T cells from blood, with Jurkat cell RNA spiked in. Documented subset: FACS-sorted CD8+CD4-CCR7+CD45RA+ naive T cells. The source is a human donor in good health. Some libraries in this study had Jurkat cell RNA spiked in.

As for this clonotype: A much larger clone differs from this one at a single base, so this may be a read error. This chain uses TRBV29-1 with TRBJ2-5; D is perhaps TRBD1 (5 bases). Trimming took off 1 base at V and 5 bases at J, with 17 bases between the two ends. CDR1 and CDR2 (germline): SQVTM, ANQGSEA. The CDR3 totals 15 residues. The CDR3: CSVEGTGPLTETQYF. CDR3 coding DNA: TGCAGCGTTGAAGGTACAGGACCTCTAACGGAGACCCAGTACTTC.

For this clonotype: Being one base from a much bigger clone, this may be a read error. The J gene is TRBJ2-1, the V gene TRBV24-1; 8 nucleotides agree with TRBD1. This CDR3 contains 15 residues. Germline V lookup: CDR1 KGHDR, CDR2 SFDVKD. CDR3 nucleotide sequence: TGTGCCACCAGTGATTTGGACGACAGGGGAAATGAGCCGTTCTTC. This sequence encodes CATSDLDDRGNEPFF.

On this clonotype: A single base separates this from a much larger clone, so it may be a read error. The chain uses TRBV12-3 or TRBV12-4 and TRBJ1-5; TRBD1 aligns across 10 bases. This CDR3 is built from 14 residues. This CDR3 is CAGSLDRGVQPQHF. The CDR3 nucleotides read TGTGCCGGCAGTTTGGACAGGGGGGTTCAGCCCCAGCATTTT.

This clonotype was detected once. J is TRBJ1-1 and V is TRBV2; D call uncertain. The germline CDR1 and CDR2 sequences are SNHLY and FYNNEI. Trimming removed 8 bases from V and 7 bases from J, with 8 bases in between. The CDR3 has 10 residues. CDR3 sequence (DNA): TGTGCCAGCCACTGTGGTGAAGCTTTCTTT. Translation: CASHCGEAFF.

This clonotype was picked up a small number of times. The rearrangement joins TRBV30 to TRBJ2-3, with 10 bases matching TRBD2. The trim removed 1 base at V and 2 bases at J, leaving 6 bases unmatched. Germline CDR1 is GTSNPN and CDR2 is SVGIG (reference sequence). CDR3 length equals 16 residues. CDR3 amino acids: CAWSALAGTPTDTQYF. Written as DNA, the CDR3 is TGTGCCTGGAGTGCACTAGCGGGGACCCCCACAGATACGCAGTATTTT.

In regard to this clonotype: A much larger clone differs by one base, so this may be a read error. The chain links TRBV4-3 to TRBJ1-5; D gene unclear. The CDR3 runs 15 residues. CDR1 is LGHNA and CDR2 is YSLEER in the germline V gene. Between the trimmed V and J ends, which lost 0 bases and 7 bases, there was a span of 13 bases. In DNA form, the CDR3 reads TGCGCCAGCAGCCAAGATAAAGTATCGTGCCAGCCCCAGCATTTT. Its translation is CASSQDKVSCQPQHF.

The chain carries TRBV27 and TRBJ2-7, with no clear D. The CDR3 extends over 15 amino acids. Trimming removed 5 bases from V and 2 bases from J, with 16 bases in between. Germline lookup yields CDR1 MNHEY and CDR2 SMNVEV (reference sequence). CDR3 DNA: TGTGCCAGCAGTCCCCTTGGCGGAGACCCCTACGAGCAGTACTTC. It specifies CASSPLGGDPYEQYF.

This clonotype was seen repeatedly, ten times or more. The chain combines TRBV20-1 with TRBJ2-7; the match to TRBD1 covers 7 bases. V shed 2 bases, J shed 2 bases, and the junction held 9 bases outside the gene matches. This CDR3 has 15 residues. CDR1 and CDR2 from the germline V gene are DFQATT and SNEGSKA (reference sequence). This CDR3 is CSARLGTDFTYEQYF. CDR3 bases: TGCAGTGCTAGACTCGGGACAGATTTTACCTACGAGCAGTACTTC.

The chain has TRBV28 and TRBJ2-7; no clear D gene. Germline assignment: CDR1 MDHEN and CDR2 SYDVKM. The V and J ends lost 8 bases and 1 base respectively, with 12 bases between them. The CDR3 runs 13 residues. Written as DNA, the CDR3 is TGTGCCAGCCAAAGTAGGCAGTCCTACGAGCAGTACTTC. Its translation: CASQSRQSYEQYF.

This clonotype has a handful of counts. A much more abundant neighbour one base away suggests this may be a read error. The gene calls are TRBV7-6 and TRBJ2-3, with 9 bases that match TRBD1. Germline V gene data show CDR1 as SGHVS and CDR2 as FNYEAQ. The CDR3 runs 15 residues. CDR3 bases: TGTGCCAGCAGCTTAACAGGGGGCCACACAGGTACGCAGTATTTT. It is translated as CASSLTGGHTGTQYF.

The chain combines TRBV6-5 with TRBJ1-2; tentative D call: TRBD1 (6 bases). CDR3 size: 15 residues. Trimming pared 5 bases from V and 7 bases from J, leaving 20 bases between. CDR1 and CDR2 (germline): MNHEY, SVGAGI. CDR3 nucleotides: TGTGCCAGCAGTCCCCAAGCCCAGGGGTACTGTGGCTACACCTTC. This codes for CASSPQAQGYCGYTF.

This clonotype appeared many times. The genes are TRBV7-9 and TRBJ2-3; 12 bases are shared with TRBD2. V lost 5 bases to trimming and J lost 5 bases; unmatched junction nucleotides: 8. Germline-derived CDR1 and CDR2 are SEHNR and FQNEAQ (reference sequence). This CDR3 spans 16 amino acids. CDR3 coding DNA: TGTGCCAGCAGCCCGAGACTAGCGGGAGTGGAAGATACGCAGTATTTT. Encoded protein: CASSPRLAGVEDTQYF.

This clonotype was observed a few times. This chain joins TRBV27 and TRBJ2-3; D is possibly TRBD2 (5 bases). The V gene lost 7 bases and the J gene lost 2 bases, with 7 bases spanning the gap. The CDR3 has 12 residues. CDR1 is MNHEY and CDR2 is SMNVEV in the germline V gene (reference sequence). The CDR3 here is CASKGVTDTQYF. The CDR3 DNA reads TGTGCCAGCAAGGGAGTCACAGATACGCAGTATTTT.

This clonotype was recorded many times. The CDR3 DNA follows: TGTGCCAGCAGTTCAGGGGGGACCCACACTGAAGCTTTCTTT. It translates to CASSSGGTHTEAFF. The rearrangement joins TRBV7-6 to TRBJ1-1, with TRBD1 identical over 7 bases. CDR3 length equals 14 residues. The V and J ends lost 6 bases and 3 bases, in that order; junction bases with no gene match: 7. CDR1 SGHVS and CDR2 FNYEAQ come from the germline V gene.

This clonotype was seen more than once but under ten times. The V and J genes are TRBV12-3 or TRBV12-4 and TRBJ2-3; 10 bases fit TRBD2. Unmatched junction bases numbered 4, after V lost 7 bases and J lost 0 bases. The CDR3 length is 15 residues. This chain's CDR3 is CASTGLAESTDTQYF. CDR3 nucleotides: TGTGCCAGCACCGGACTAGCGGAGAGCACAGATACGCAGTATTTT.

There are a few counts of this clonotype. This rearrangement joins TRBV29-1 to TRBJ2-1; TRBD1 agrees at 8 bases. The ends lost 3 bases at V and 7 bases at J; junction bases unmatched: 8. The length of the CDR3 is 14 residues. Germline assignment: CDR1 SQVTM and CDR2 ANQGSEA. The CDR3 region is CSVDGQGLENEQFF. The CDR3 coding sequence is TGCAGCGTTGACGGACAGGGTCTAGAGAATGAGCAGTTCTTC.

This CDR3 is CASSLRGVSNSPLHF. The CDR3 DNA reads TGTGCCAGCAGCCTCAGGGGTGTATCTAATTCACCCCTCCACTTT. V is TRBV13 and J is TRBJ1-6, with D possibly being TRBD1 (6 bases). The germline V and J ends were trimmed by 5 bases and 6 bases, with 14 bases remaining between them. This CDR3 comprises 15 residues. Germline CDR1 and CDR2: PRHDT and FYEKMQ (reference sequence). The full variable domain, its missing parts supplied by reference TRBV13 and TRBJ1-6, is AAGVIQSPRHLIKEKRETATLKCYPIPRHDTVYWYQQGPGQDPQFLISFYEKMQSDKGSIPDRFSAQQFSDYHSELNMSSLELGDSALYFCASSLRGVSNSPLHFGNGTRLTVT.

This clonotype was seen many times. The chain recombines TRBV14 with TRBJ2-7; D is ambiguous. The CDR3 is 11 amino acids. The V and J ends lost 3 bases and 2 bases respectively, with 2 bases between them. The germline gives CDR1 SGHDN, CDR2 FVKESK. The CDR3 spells CASSHTYEQYF. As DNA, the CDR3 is TGTGCCAGCAGCCACACCTACGAGCAGTACTTC.

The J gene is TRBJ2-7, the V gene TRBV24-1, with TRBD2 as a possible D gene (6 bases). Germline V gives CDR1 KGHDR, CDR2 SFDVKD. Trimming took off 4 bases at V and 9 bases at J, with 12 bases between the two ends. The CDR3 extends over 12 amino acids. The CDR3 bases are TGTGCCACCAGTGAAACCGGGACTGGGCAGTACTTC. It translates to CATSETGTGQYF.

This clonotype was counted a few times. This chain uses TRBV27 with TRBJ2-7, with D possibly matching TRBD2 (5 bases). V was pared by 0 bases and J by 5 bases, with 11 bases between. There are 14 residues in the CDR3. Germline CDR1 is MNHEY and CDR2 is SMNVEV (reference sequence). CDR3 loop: CASSLSIRRDEQYF. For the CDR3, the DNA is TGTGCCAGCAGTTTATCGATCCGGCGGGACGAGCAGTACTTC.

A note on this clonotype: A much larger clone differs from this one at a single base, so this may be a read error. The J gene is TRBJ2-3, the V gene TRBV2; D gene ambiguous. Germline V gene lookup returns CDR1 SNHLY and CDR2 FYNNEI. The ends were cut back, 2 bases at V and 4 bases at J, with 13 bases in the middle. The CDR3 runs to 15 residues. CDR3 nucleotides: TGTGCCAGCAGTGAATATCAAGGGCTCGCAGATACGCAGTATTTT. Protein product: CASSEYQGLADTQYF.

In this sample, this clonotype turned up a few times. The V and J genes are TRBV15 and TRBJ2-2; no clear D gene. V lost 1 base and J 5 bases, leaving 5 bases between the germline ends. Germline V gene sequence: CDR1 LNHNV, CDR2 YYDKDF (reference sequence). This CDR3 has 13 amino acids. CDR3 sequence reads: CATSRVITGELFF. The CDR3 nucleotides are TGTGCCACCAGCAGAGTTATAACCGGGGAGCTGTTTTTT. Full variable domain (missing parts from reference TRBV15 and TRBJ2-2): DAMVIQNPRYQVTQFGKPVTLSCSQTLNHNVMYWYQQKSSQAPKLLFHYYDKDFNNEADTPDNFQSRRPNTSFCFLDIRSPGLGDTAMYLCATSRVITGELFFGEGSRLTVL.

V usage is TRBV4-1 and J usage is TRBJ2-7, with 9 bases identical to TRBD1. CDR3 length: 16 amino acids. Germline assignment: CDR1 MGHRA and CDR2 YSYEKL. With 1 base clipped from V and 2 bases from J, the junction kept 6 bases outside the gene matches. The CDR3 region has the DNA TGCGCCAGCAGCCAAGTGGAAGGACAGGGGACCTACGAGCAGTACTTC. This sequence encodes CASSQVEGQGTYEQYF.

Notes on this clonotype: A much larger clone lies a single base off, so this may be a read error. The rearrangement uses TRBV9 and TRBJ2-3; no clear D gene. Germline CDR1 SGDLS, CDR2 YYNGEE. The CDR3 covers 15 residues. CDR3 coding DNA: TGTGCCGGCAGCGAACCCCTTACTAGCACAGATACGCAGTATTTT. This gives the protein CAGSEPLTSTDTQYF.

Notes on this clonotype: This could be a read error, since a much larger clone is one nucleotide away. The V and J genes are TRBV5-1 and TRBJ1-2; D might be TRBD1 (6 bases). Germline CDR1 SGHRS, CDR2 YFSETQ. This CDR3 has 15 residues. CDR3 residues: CASNLAGHNNYGYTF. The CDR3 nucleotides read TGCGCCAGCAACTTGGCGGGACACAACAACTATGGCTACACCTTC.

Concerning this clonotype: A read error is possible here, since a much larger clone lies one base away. The CDR3 sequence is CSAREHRANIEAFF. CDR3 DNA sequence: TGCAGTGCTAGAGAGCACAGGGCGAACATTGAAGCTTTCTTT. The V call is TRBV20-1, the J call TRBJ1-1; possible D gene TRBD1, 6 bases. The CDR3 has 14 amino acids. Germline V gives CDR1 DFQATT, CDR2 SNEGSKA (reference sequence).

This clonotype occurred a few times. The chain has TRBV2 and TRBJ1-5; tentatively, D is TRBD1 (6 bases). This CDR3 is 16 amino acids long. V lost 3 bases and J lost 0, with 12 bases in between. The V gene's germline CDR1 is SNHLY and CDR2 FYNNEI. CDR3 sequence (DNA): TGTGCCAGCAGTGAGGCAGGGGCTTATAGCAATCAGCCCCAGCATTTT. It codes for CASSEAGAYSNQPQHF.

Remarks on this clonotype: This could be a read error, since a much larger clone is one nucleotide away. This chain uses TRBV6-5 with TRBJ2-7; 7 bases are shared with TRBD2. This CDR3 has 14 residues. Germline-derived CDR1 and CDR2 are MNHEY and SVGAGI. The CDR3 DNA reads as TGTGCCGGCAGTCCCGCCGGGGGGTTCTACGAGCAGTACTTC. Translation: CAGSPAGGFYEQYF.

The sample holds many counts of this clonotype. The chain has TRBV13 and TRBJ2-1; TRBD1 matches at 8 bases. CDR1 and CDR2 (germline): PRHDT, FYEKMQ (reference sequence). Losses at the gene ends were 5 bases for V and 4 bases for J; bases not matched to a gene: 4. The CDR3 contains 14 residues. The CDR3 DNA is TGTGCCAGCAGCGAAGGGACAGGATACAATGAGCAGTTCTTC. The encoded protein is CASSEGTGYNEQFF.

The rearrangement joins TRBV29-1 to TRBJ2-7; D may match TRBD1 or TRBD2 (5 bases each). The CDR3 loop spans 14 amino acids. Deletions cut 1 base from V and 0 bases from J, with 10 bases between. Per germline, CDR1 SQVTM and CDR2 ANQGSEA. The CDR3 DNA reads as TGCAGCGTTGAAGGCTGGGGGAACTCCTACGAGCAGTACTTC. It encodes CSVEGWGNSYEQYF.

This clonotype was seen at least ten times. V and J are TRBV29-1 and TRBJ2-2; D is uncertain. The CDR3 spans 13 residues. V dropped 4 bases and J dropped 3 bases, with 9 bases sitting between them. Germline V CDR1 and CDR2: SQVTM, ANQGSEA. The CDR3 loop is CSVVKVDTGELFF. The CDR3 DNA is TGCAGCGTTGTTAAGGTCGACACCGGGGAGCTGTTTTTT.

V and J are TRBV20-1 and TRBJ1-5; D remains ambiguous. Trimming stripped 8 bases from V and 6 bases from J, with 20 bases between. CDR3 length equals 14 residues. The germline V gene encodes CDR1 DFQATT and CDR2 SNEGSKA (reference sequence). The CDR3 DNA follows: TGCAGTCCCCCATGGCAGGAATTTGCTCAGCCCCAGCATTTT. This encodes CSPPWQEFAQPQHF.